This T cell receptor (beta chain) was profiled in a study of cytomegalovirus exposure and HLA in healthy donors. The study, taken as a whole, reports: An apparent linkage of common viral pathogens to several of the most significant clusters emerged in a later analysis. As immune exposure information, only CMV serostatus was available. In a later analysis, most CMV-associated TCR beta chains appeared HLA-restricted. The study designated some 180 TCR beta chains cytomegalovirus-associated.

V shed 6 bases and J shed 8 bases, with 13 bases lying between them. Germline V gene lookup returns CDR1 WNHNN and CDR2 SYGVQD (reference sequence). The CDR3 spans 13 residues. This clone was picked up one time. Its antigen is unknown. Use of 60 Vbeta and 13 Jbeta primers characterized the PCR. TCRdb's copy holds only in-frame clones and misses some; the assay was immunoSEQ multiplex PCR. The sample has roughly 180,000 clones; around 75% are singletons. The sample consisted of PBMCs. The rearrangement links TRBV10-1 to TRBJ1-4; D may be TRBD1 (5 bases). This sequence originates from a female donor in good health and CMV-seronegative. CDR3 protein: CASSRVVREKLFF. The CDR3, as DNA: TGCGCCAGCAGCAGGGTCGTAAGGGAAAAACTGTTTTTT.